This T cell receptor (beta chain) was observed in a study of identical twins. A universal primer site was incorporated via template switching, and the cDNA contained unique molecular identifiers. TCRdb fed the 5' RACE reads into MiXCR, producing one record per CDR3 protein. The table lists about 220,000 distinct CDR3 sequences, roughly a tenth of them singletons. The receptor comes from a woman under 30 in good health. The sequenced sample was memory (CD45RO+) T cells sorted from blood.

Here the CDR3 reads CASSSPSGGAHEQFF. CDR3 DNA: TGTGCCAGCAGCTCTCCTAGCGGGGGGGCCCATGAGCAGTTCTTC. The chain joins TRBV7-3 to TRBJ2-1; TRBD2 aligns across 12 bases. V was pared by 4 bases and J by 8 bases, with 6 bases of the junction left unmatched. CDR3 length: 15 amino acids. Germline CDR1 is SGHTA and CDR2 is FQGTGA.